This entry lists 7 T cell receptor beta chains sequenced from one sample in a study of blood T cells in healthy people across ages. Sample-barcoded 5' priming and a J-beta primer mix drove a second PCR of about 7 to 11 cycles. In TCRdb, the 5' RACE reads were re-called with MiXCR into one record per CDR3 protein. This table has about 580,000 distinct CDR3 sequences, around 50% appearing once. The sequenced sample consisted of blood. Every receptor here comes from an elderly man in good health.

V is TRBV29-1 and J is TRBJ2-3, with D possibly TRBD2 on 5 matching bases. This CDR3 is 15 amino acids long. Germline-derived CDR1 and CDR2 are SQVTM and ANQGSEA. Between the trimmed V and J ends, which lost 4 bases and 4 bases, there was a span of 18 bases. CDR3 DNA sequence: TGCAGCGTTGGAGGAGGCCTAGTGCGCGCAGATACGCAGTATTTT. It specifies CSVGGGLVRADTQYF.

This clonotype was counted ten times or more. The chain links TRBV6-5 to TRBJ2-7; 7 bases align to TRBD1. V was clipped by 5 bases and J by 2 bases; unmatched bases: 6. Germline V CDR1 and CDR2: MNHEY, SVGAGI. The CDR3 has 14 amino acids. The CDR3 bases are TGTGCCAGCAGTACCAGGACAGGAGCCTACGAGCAGTACTTC. Translated: CASSTRTGAYEQYF.

This clonotype has a count of ten or more. For the CDR3, the DNA is TGCAGCGCCATGACAGGCTACGAGCAGTACTTC. Translating gives CSAMTGYEQYF. V usage is TRBV29-1 and J usage is TRBJ2-7, with a possible D match to TRBD1 (6 bases). Germline V gene data show CDR1 as SQVTM and CDR2 as ANQGSEA. V lost 7 bases and J lost 3, with 10 bases in between. The CDR3 consists of 11 residues.

In this sample, this clonotype turned up a few times. The chain recombines TRBV20-1 with TRBJ1-1, with 9 positions matching TRBD1. Germline-derived CDR1 and CDR2 are DFQATT and SNEGSKA (reference sequence). The trim removed 4 bases at V and 6 bases at J, leaving 9 bases unmatched. The CDR3 runs 14 residues. The CDR3 reads CSATQQGALAEAFF. The DNA for the CDR3 is TGCAGTGCTACCCAACAGGGGGCCCTCGCTGAAGCTTTCTTT.

V usage is TRBV2 and J usage is TRBJ2-5, with 9 bases identical to TRBD2. This CDR3 is built from 13 residues. The germline gives CDR1 SNHLY, CDR2 FYNNEI. V dropped 8 bases and J dropped 1; count of bases not matched to a gene: 2. Here the CDR3 DNA reads TGTGCCAGCCCTAGCGGGGTCCAAGAGACCCAGTACTTC. Translating it yields CASPSGVQETQYF.

This chain connects TRBV29-1 to TRBJ1-2; weak D call: TRBD1 (5 bases). Germline V gene data show CDR1 as SQVTM and CDR2 as ANQGSEA. With 7 bases removed from V and 6 bases from J, the gap between germline ends came to 15 bases. This CDR3 is built from 12 residues. The CDR3 coding sequence is TGCAGCGCCCAACGAGGGGCGCATGGCTACACCTTC. It yields the protein CSAQRGAHGYTF.

Only a few counts were recorded for this clonotype. The chain combines TRBV3-1 with TRBJ2-7; D not resolved. Germline CDR1 reads LGHDT; CDR2 reads YNNKEL (reference sequence). V lost 2 bases, J lost 2 bases, and 10 bases lay in between. This CDR3 is 14 amino acids long. This chain's CDR3 is CASSQLGVPYEQYF. The CDR3 DNA is TGTGCCAGCAGCCAACTAGGAGTGCCCTACGAGCAGTACTTC.